This T cell receptor (beta chain) was captured by sequencing in a study of blood T cell repertoires in COVID-19. Study-wide background: The cDNA or gDNA used as material had been derived from T cells, B-cell-depleted T cells, or PBMCs.

The CDR3 length is 14 residues. The V and J ends lost 0 bases and 8 bases respectively, with 13 bases between them. Germline CDR1 SGHAT, CDR2 FQNNGV. Per the original data handling: Reference gene primers were amplified, and this amplification served to estimate nucleated cell counts. The method was immunoSEQ multiplex PCR; TCRdb's version includes in-frame clones alone and lacks a portion of them. V and J calls plus clone size are reproduced from that table; the DNA served to infer D and trimming. In the table there are roughly 200,000 clones, over 80% of which are singletons. The gene calls are TRBV11-2 and TRBJ1-2; possibly TRBD1 for D (5 bases). The sequence came from a man aged 35 to 55 with acute or convalescent COVID-19. Sequenced sample: peripheral blood. In nucleotides, the CDR3 is TGTGCCAGCAGCTTAGATCAGGGTGTAAACGGCTACACCTTC. As protein: CASSLDQGVNGYTF.